Shown below are 9 T cell receptor beta chains from a single sample sequenced in a study of blood T cell repertoires in COVID-19. The repertoire was sequenced with immunoSEQ multiplex PCR; TCRdb's copy has only in-frame clones and lacks some. The data contain 250,000 to 350,000 clones, around 87% of them singletons. Sequencing input: peripheral blood. These receptors originate from a woman aged 50 to 60 who had recovered from COVID-19.

The V gene is TRBV19, the J gene TRBJ2-7; 7 positions agree with TRBD1. The V segment lost 5 bases and the J segment 5 bases; nucleotides outside the gene matches: 6. Germline values: CDR1 LNHDA, CDR2 SQIVND (reference sequence). The CDR3 has 13 amino acids. The CDR3 DNA sequence: TGTGCCAGTAGTCCTGACAGGGATCACGAGCAGTACTTC. Its protein is CASSPDRDHEQYF.

The V gene is TRBV28, the J gene TRBJ1-5, with a possible D match to TRBD1 (5 bases). V dropped 0 bases and J dropped 4 bases, with 19 bases sitting between them. The CDR3 contains 18 residues. Germline values: CDR1 MDHEN, CDR2 SYDVKM. The CDR3 spells CASSLWVGGGRSNQPQHF. CDR3 DNA: TGTGCCAGCAGTTTATGGGTCGGGGGAGGAAGGTCAAATCAGCCCCAGCATTTT.

V is TRBV27 and J is TRBJ2-7; D is perhaps TRBD2 (6 bases). Germline CDR1 MNHEY, CDR2 SMNVEV (reference sequence). This CDR3 region has 14 residues. V lost 2 bases and J lost 2, with 10 bases in between. CDR3 nucleotides: TGTGCCAGCAGTTTAGTCGCGGGGACCTACGAGCAGTACTTC. Protein sequence: CASSLVAGTYEQYF.

The chain recombines TRBV29-1 with TRBJ1-2, with D unclear. The V and J ends lost 3 bases and 5 bases respectively, with 13 bases between them. Germline V gene data show CDR1 as SQVTM and CDR2 as ANQGSEA. This CDR3 is 13 amino acids long. CDR3 residues: CSVEAPSGYGYTF. CDR3 DNA: TGCAGCGTTGAGGCCCCAAGCGGATATGGCTACACCTTC.

The chain recombines TRBV5-4 with TRBJ2-2, with 11 bases fitting TRBD1. CDR1 is SGHNT, CDR2 YYREEE, per germline (reference sequence). This CDR3 is built from 14 residues. Trimming took 4 bases from V and 6 from J; bases not matched to a gene: 2. CDR3 in DNA: TGTGCCAGCAGCCCGGGACAGGGGGCCGGGGAGCTGTTTTTT. Residues: CASSPGQGAGELFF.

V usage is TRBV30 and J usage is TRBJ2-3, with 9 bases matching TRBD2. CDR3 length: 15 residues. Germline V gene data show CDR1 as GTSNPN and CDR2 as SVGIG (reference sequence). The ends lost 3 bases at V and 2 bases at J; junction bases unmatched: 6. CDR3 nucleotides: TGTGCCTGGAGCTTCCCGGGACTAGCCACAGATACGCAGTATTTT. This sequence encodes CAWSFPGLATDTQYF.

This clone showed up just a few times. The chain has TRBV6-5 and TRBJ2-7, with 8 bases lining up with TRBD1. The CDR3 extends over 13 amino acids. V lost 5 bases, J lost 3 bases, and 3 bases stayed unmatched. Germline-derived CDR1 and CDR2 are MNHEY and SVGAGI. The CDR3 here is CASSRDRIYEQYF. As DNA, the CDR3 is TGTGCCAGCAGTCGGGACAGGATCTACGAGCAGTACTTC.

The chain uses TRBV28 and TRBJ1-2; a possible D gene is TRBD1 (6 bases). The ends were cut back, 3 bases at V and 2 bases at J, with 10 bases in the middle. From germline, CDR1 is MDHEN and CDR2 SYDVKM. This CDR3 has 14 residues. The CDR3 DNA sequence: TGTGCCAGCAGTTTTCAGGGGTTGAACTATGGCTACACCTTC. Residues: CASSFQGLNYGYTF.

This clone has only one observation. The chain links TRBV13 to TRBJ1-1; D is ambiguous. The CDR3 is made up of 12 amino acids. Germline V gene sequence: CDR1 PRHDT, CDR2 FYEKMQ (reference sequence). V was clipped by 3 bases and J by 2 bases, with 4 bases between them. This chain's CDR3 is CASSLRNTEAFF. The DNA for the CDR3 is TGTGCCAGCAGCTTGAGAAACACTGAAGCTTTCTTT.